This entry features one T cell receptor beta chain sequence. CDR3 size: 15 residues. CDR1 and CDR2 (germline): SNHLY, FYNNEI. Trimming took off 4 bases at V and 3 bases at J, with 15 bases between the two ends. This entry belongs to a study of blood T cell repertoires in COVID-19. Whole-study context: Sample material is recorded as cDNA or gDNA derived from T cells, B-cell-depleted T cells, or PBMCs.

Produced via immunoSEQ multiplex PCR; TCRdb's table is partial and in-frame only. There are some 94,000 clones in the sample; 85% to 90% occur only once, and 1.1% lies in the top ten. This clonotype was obtained from a human donor in a cohort sampled during active COVID-19. The V call is TRBV2, the J call TRBJ1-2; D ambiguous. Input material: peripheral blood. Here the CDR3 reads CASSVGSPGDYGYTF. DNA of the CDR3: TGTGCCAGCAGTGTGGGTTCCCCTGGAGACTATGGCTACACCTTC.